This T cell receptor (beta chain) was captured by sequencing in a study of long-term antiretroviral therapy in people with HIV. General study results and limits: Pre-ART expanded TRB clones stayed dominant throughout, though often decreasing after ART.

About this clone: Its target is not known.

Germline CDR1 is SNHLY and CDR2 is FYNNEI. The CDR3 contains 14 residues. The V and J ends lost 6 bases and 1 base respectively, with 12 bases between them. The libraries were made with immunoSEQ v3.0 at survey level. The assay was immunoSEQ multiplex PCR, and TCRdb's table has in-frame clones only and misses some. This table holds roughly 34,000 clones, 70% to 90% found once. This clonotype was sampled from a young woman with HIV. The starting material was unsorted PBMCs, obtained roughly 2.9 years before starting antiretroviral therapy. The J gene is TRBJ1-1, the V gene TRBV2; D unresolved. The CDR3 region is CASSYRVRNTEAFF. The CDR3 region has the DNA TGTGCCAGCAGCTATAGGGTGAGGAACACTGAAGCTTTCTTT.